These 21 T cell receptor beta chains were sequenced from one sample in a study of T-cell memory formation after mild COVID-19. TCRdb re-derived calls from the 5' RACE reads in MiXCR, one entry per CDR3 protein. The sample includes about 470,000 distinct CDR3 sequences, about 23% of them seen just once. Sequenced sample: PBMCs or a T cell subset sorted from them (not recorded which). The receptors were gathered from an adult woman who had mild COVID-19 (a few samples of this study predate the infection). Cell type and time point are not known.

The sample holds a few counts of this clonotype. The chain has TRBV6-4 and TRBJ2-1, with D possibly matching TRBD2 (7 bases). Trimming shortened V by 6 bases and J by 7 bases, and 16 bases separated the two germline ends. Germline CDR1 reads MRHNA; CDR2 reads SNTAGT. The CDR3 is made up of 14 amino acids. As DNA, the CDR3 is TGTGCCAGCAGCGAAGGAGGGGGGGCTAATGAGCAGTTCTTC. As protein: CASSEGGGANEQFF.

The rearrangement uses TRBV6-5 and TRBJ1-1; the D is unclear. This CDR3 has 15 amino acids. CDR1 is MNHEY, CDR2 SVGAGI, per germline. Trimming cost V 7 bases and J 0 bases, with 15 bases left between them. The CDR3 spells CASTPLPGMNTEAFF. In nucleotides, the CDR3 is TGTGCCAGCACCCCACTCCCAGGTATGAACACTGAAGCTTTCTTT.

In its sample, this clonotype was seen a few times. V and J are TRBV7-2 and TRBJ2-5; D not certain. The CDR3 is 14 residues long. The V gene's germline CDR1 is SGHTA and CDR2 FQGNSA. V dropped 4 bases and J dropped 4 bases, with 13 bases sitting between them. The CDR3 spells CASSSNSGGETQYF. For the CDR3, the DNA is TGTGCCAGCAGCTCAAATTCGGGCGGAGAGACCCAGTACTTC.

The V and J genes are TRBV2 and TRBJ1-1; TRBD1 might be the D (5 bases). The V end was cut by 6 bases, the J end by 4 bases, with 12 bases between. CDR1 and CDR2 (germline): SNHLY, FYNNEI. This CDR3 contains 13 residues. The CDR3: CASRERGTTEAFF. The CDR3 coding sequence is TGTGCCAGCAGGGAGAGAGGGACCACTGAAGCTTTCTTT.

This chain links TRBV7-7 with TRBJ2-2; weak D call: TRBD2 (6 bases). CDR3 size: 16 residues. Germline assignment: CDR1 SSHAT and CDR2 FNYEAQ (reference sequence). V was clipped by 2 bases and J by 4 bases, with 14 bases between them. This chain's CDR3 is CASSLFTGVGTGELFF. The CDR3 nucleotides are TGTGCCAGCAGCTTATTCACGGGGGTCGGCACCGGGGAGCTGTTTTTT. Supplemented by reference TRBV7-7 and TRBJ2-2, the full variable domain reads GAGVSQSPRYKVTKRGQDVTLRCDPISSHATLYWYQQALGQGPEFLTYFNYEAQPDKSGLPSDRFSAERPEGSISTLTIQRTEQRDSAMYRCASSLFTGVGTGELFFGEGSRLTVL.

This clonotype was detected once. The gene calls are TRBV7-3 and TRBJ1-6; 10 nucleotides match TRBD1. Germline values: CDR1 SGHTA, CDR2 FQGTGA. The CDR3 has 15 amino acids. V dropped 2 bases and J dropped 11; count of bases not matched to a gene: 6. CDR3 sequence (DNA): TGTGCCAGCAGCTTACTCGGGACAGGGGTTGCACCCCTCCACTTT. This codes for CASSLLGTGVAPLHF.

V is TRBV12-3 or TRBV12-4 and J is TRBJ1-2; no clear D gene. The CDR3 is 14 residues long. Trimming took off 6 bases at V and 4 bases at J, with 15 bases between the two ends. CDR3 DNA: TGTGCCAGCAGACCTCTTCGGGGAGCCTATGGCTACACCTTC. It yields the protein CASRPLRGAYGYTF.

This clonotype was recorded at least ten times. The V call is TRBV5-1, the J call TRBJ2-7; no firm D call. This CDR3 region has 14 residues. CDR1 and CDR2 (germline): SGHRS, YFSETQ. V lost 0 bases and J lost 3, with 10 bases in between. The CDR3 protein is CASSLGSSGYEQYF. The CDR3, as DNA: TGCGCCAGCAGCTTGGGTTCATCAGGCTACGAGCAGTACTTC.

The chain uses TRBV5-1 and TRBJ2-7, with D perhaps given as TRBD1 or TRBD2 (6 bases each). This CDR3 comprises 14 residues. V was pared by 0 bases and J by 5 bases, with 12 bases between. CDR1 and CDR2 from the germline V gene are SGHRS and YFSETQ. The CDR3 DNA reads as TGCGCCAGCAGCTTGGGGACGGGGGCGAACGAGCAGTACTTC. Translation: CASSLGTGANEQYF.

The chain recombines TRBV18 with TRBJ2-1; tentatively, D is TRBD2 (6 bases). The germline CDR1 and CDR2 sequences are KGHSH and LQKENI. The CDR3 extends over 19 amino acids. V shed 3 bases and J shed 0 bases, with 21 bases lying between them. DNA of the CDR3: TGTGCCAGCTCACCCACACCGGGTGTGTTAGCGGCCTCCTACAATGAGCAGTTCTTC. As protein: CASSPTPGVLAASYNEQFF.

The chain has TRBV10-3 and TRBJ1-2; D is unresolved. The CDR3 is 13 amino acids. The V end was cut by 2 bases, the J end by 4 bases, with 8 bases between. CDR1 is ENHRY, CDR2 SYGVKD, per germline. The CDR3 sequence: CAISEHGIYGYTF. The CDR3 nucleotides are TGTGCCATCAGTGAGCACGGGATCTATGGCTACACCTTC.

The V gene is TRBV5-6, the J gene TRBJ1-2; tentatively, D is TRBD1 (6 bases). CDR3 size: 15 residues. Germline loops: CDR1 SGHDT, CDR2 YYEEEE. V gave up 0 bases and J gave up 5 bases, with 14 bases separating them. DNA of the CDR3: TGTGCCAGCAGCTTGGTACACAGGGAAGCTTATGGCTACACCTTC. Encoded protein: CASSLVHREAYGYTF.

This chain links TRBV7-2 with TRBJ2-7, with D tentatively TRBD2 (6 bases). The CDR3 spans 15 residues. Germline V lookup: CDR1 SGHTA, CDR2 FQGNSA. V was cut by 4 bases and J by 2 bases, with 15 bases left in between. The CDR3 DNA reads TGTGCCAGCAGCTCCACCGGGACTCTAGCCTACGAGCAGTACTTC. Its protein is CASSSTGTLAYEQYF. The variable domain in full, completed from reference TRBV7-2 and TRBJ2-7, reads GAGVSQSPSNKVTEKGKDVELRCDPISGHTALYWYRQSLGQGLEFLIYFQGNSAPDKSGLPSDRFSAERTGGSVSTLTIQRTQQEDSAVYLCASSSTGTLAYEQYFGPGTRLTVT.

The chain employs TRBV12-3 or TRBV12-4 and TRBJ1-1, with 8 bases that match TRBD1. The CDR3 totals 14 residues. The junction had 9 bases not matched to a gene; V was cut back by 1 base and J by 11 bases. The CDR3 nucleotides read TGTGCCAGCAGTTTAGGCCAGGGGGCGAATGGGGCTTTCTTT. It codes for CASSLGQGANGAFF.

This chain connects TRBV11-2 to TRBJ2-2; 10 nucleotides match TRBD2. J gave up 0 bases and V 8 bases, and 15 bases lay outside the gene matches. Germline V gene lookup returns CDR1 SGHAT and CDR2 FQNNGV. This CDR3 spans 19 amino acids. The CDR3 loop is CASPPGRLAGVANTGELFF. CDR3 nucleotides: TGTGCCAGCCCACCTGGGAGGCTAGCGGGGGTCGCGAACACCGGGGAGCTGTTTTTT.

This clonotype has just a few counts. V usage is TRBV2 and J usage is TRBJ2-7, with D maybe TRBD2 (7 bases). V was shortened by 10 bases and J by 7 bases, with 23 bases between the two germline ends. This CDR3 spans 14 amino acids. Germline CDR1 reads SNHLY; CDR2 reads FYNNEI. CDR3 region: CATLDSGDLREQYF. The CDR3 nucleotides read TGTGCCACTCTGGACAGCGGGGATTTGAGGGAGCAGTACTTC. Using reference TRBV2 and TRBJ2-7 for the parts outside the CDR3, the full variable domain is EPEVTQTPSHQVTQMGQEVILRCVPISNHLYFYWYRQILGQKVEFLVSFYNNEISEKSEIFDDQFSVERPDGSNFTLKIRSTKLEDSAMYFCATLDSGDLREQYFGPGTRLTVT.

This rearrangement joins TRBV11-2 to TRBJ2-3; 8 nucleotides align to TRBD2. This CDR3 is built from 15 residues. After removal of 3 bases from V and 1 base from J, the junction contained 3 bases not matched to a gene. Germline lookup yields CDR1 SGHAT and CDR2 FQNNGV. This CDR3 reads CASSFRGGRTDTQYF. The CDR3 nucleotides read TGTGCCAGCAGCTTCCGGGGGGGTCGCACAGATACGCAGTATTTT.

The DNA of the CDR3 is TGCAGTGCTCGGAGCTCTAGGATGAACACTGAAGCTTTCTTT. It is translated as CSARSSRMNTEAFF. V is TRBV20-1 and J is TRBJ1-1; unclear D gene. V dropped 5 bases and J dropped 0 bases, with 13 bases sitting between them. The CDR3 is made up of 14 amino acids. CDR1 and CDR2 from the germline V gene are DFQATT and SNEGSKA (reference sequence).

This clonotype was counted a single time. Relative to the germline gene, one junction end is altered; a read error may explain this. The rearrangement joins TRBV4-1 to TRBJ1-1; D not resolved. Germline assignment: CDR1 MGHRA and CDR2 YSYEKL. The CDR3 is 14 residues long. CDR3 in amino acids: CASSRPQQNTEVFF. The CDR3 nucleotides read TGCGCCAGCAGCCGACCACAGCAGAACACTGAAGTTTTCTTT.

This clonotype was detected only a few times. This chain joins TRBV6-4 and TRBJ2-2, with a possible D match to TRBD2 (5 bases). The CDR3 is made up of 18 amino acids. Germline values: CDR1 MRHNA, CDR2 SNTAGT. Trimming removed 6 bases from V and 4 bases from J, with 24 bases in between. The chain's CDR3 is CASRRRPLGLAGTGELFF. In nucleotides, the CDR3 is TGTGCCAGCAGAAGAAGGCCGCTTGGCTTGGCGGGCACCGGGGAGCTGTTTTTT.

The gene calls are TRBV6-1 and TRBJ2-2; 11 bases map to TRBD2. The CDR3 is made up of 18 amino acids. Germline V gene sequence: CDR1 MNHNS, CDR2 SASEGT. J gave up 0 bases and V 1 base, and 4 bases lay outside the gene matches. DNA for the CDR3: TGTGCCAGCAGTGAAGTCCCGACTAGCGGGACGAACACCGGGGAGCTGTTTTTT. It encodes CASSEVPTSGTNTGELFF.